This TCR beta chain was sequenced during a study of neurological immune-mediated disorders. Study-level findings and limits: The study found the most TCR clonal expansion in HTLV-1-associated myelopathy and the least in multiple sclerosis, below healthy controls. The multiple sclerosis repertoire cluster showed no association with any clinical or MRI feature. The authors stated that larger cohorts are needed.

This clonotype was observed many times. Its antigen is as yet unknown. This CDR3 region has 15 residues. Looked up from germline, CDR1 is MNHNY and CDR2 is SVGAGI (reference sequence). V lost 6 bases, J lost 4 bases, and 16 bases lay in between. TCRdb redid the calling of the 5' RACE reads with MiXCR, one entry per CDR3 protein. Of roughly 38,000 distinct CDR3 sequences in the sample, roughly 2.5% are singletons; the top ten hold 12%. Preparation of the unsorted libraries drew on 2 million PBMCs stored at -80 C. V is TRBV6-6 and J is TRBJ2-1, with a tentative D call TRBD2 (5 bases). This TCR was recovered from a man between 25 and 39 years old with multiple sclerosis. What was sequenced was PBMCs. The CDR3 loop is CASSGSGRGYNEQFF. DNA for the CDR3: TGTGCCAGCAGCGGATCAGGAAGAGGGTACAATGAGCAGTTCTTC.